The next 8 T cell receptor beta chains were all read from a single sample in a study of blood T cells in healthy people across ages. Next came a second PCR, run for about 7 to 12 cycles, which used a sample-barcoded 5' primer along with a J-beta primer mix. TCRdb re-analysed the 5' RACE reads in MiXCR, keeping a single row per CDR3 protein. The data hold 730,000 or so distinct CDR3 sequences, with over 40% observed a single time. The sequencing input was blood. These receptor sequences come from a man aged 80 or over in good health.

This clonotype came up many times. This chain links TRBV6-1 with TRBJ2-5, with 9 bases that match TRBD1. This CDR3 has 12 residues. CDR1 is MNHNS and CDR2 is SASEGT in the germline V gene. Unmatched junction bases numbered 1, after V lost 6 bases and J lost 5 bases. CDR3 in amino acids: CASSDRGETQYF. The CDR3 DNA sequence: TGTGCCAGCAGCGACAGGGGGGAGACCCAGTACTTC.

The chain carries TRBV7-8 and TRBJ2-2; D possibly corresponds to TRBD2 (6 bases). From germline, CDR1 is SGHVS and CDR2 FQNEAQ. CDR3 size: 17 residues. The V and J ends lost 5 bases and 0 bases respectively, with 16 bases between them. The CDR3 bases are TGTGCCAGCAGCCACGCTGGGAGGAACGCGAACACCGGGGAGCTGTTTTTT. It encodes CASSHAGRNANTGELFF.

The chain couples TRBV28 to TRBJ1-5; D is undetermined. Per germline, CDR1 MDHEN and CDR2 SYDVKM. The CDR3 is 11 amino acids. Trimming removed 3 bases at V and 8 bases at J, with 5 bases between. The CDR3 spells CASSFSEPQHF. CDR3 DNA: TGTGCCAGCAGTTTTTCAGAGCCCCAGCATTTT.

Ten or more counts support this clonotype. The rearrangement links TRBV29-1 to TRBJ2-7; the D gene could be TRBD1 or TRBD2 (5 bases each). The germline V gene encodes CDR1 SQVTM and CDR2 ANQGSEA. Trimming took 0 bases from V and 2 from J, leaving 11 bases between them. The CDR3 loop spans 14 amino acids. This CDR3 is CSVEEGVDPYEQYF. The CDR3 region has the DNA TGCAGCGTTGAAGAGGGGGTTGATCCCTACGAGCAGTACTTC.

This clonotype has only a few counts. The V and J genes are TRBV11-1 and TRBJ2-1; D might be TRBD1 (6 bases). The CDR3 is made up of 16 amino acids. Germline loops: CDR1 SGHAT, CDR2 FQDESV (reference sequence). V lost 5 bases and J lost 2, with 16 bases in between. This CDR3 reads CASSPRARTAYNEQFF. The CDR3 DNA reads as TGTGCCAGCAGCCCCCGTGCAAGGACAGCCTACAATGAGCAGTTCTTC.

Concerning this clonotype: The junction differs from germline at one of its ends, possibly a read error. The chain carries TRBV7-2 and TRBJ2-3; D is possibly TRBD2 (6 bases). CDR3 size: 16 residues. Germline V gene sequence: CDR1 SGHTA, CDR2 FQGNSA. As DNA, the CDR3 is TGTGCCAACAGCCCCAGAGCCGGGAGCGGCACAGATACGCAGTATTTT. Its translation is CANSPRAGSGTDTQYF.

The chain has TRBV10-3 and TRBJ1-6, with a possible D match to TRBD1 (5 bases). The CDR3 consists of 15 residues. CDR1 and CDR2 from the germline V gene are ENHRY and SYGVKD. V was pared by 10 bases and J by 5 bases, with 18 bases between. The CDR3 protein is CATREQGGDNSPLHF. The DNA for the CDR3 is TGTGCCACCCGAGAGCAGGGAGGCGATAATTCACCCCTCCACTTT.

The V and J genes are TRBV2 and TRBJ1-4; D not resolved. The V gene's germline CDR1 is SNHLY and CDR2 FYNNEI. The CDR3 covers 16 residues. V was cut by 3 bases and J by 5 bases, with 16 bases left in between. CDR3 sequence: CASSDLAGWGNEKLFF. CDR3 DNA sequence: TGTGCCAGCAGTGATCTGGCAGGTTGGGGAAATGAAAAACTGTTTTTT.